The clone carrying this T cell receptor (beta chain) was picked up many times. Its antigen is unidentified. The CDR3 spans 16 residues. Germline V gives CDR1 SGDLS, CDR2 YYNGEE. Trimming at V came to 3 bases and at J to 5 bases, leaving 10 bases not matched to a gene. This entry is derived from a study of neurological immune-mediated disorders. Overall study results and limits: Sharing of CDR3 amino acid sequences among expanded clones across subjects was absent, suggesting private repertoires in all groups.

The cDNA was synthesized by means of template-switch 5'RACE, which was carried out with 10-nucleotide random UMIs. TCRdb re-analysed the 5' RACE reads in MiXCR, keeping a single row per CDR3 protein. The sample lists 20,000 to 25,000 distinct CDR3 sequences, over 5% occurring once. The rearrangement uses TRBV9 and TRBJ2-3; 9 bases line up with TRBD2. The sequence was obtained from a young man in good health. The sequencing sample was made of CD8+ T cells from blood. The CDR3 DNA reads as TGTGCCAGCAGCGCGTCGGCGGGGGGGCCCGGAGATACGCAGTATTTT. Amino acid sequence: CASSASAGGPGDTQYF.